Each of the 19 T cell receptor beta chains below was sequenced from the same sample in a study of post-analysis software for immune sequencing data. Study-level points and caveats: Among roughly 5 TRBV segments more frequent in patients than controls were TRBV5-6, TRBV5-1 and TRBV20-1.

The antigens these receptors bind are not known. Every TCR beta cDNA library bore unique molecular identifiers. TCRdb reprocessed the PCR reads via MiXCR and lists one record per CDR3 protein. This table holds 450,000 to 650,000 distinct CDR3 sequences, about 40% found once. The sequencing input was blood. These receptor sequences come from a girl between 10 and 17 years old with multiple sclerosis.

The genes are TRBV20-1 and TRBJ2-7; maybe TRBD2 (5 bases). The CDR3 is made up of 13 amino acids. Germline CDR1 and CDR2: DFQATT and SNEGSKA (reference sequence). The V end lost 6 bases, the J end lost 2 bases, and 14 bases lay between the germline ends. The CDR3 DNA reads TGCAGTGCCTTGACTACCCCGACCTACGAGCAGTACTTC. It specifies CSALTTPTYEQYF.

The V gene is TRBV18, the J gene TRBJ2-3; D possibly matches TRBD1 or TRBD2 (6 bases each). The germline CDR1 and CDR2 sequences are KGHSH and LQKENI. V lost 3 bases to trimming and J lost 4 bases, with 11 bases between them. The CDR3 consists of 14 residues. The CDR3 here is CASSPGGFPDTQYF. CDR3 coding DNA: TGTGCCAGCTCACCGGGGGGCTTTCCAGATACGCAGTATTTT.

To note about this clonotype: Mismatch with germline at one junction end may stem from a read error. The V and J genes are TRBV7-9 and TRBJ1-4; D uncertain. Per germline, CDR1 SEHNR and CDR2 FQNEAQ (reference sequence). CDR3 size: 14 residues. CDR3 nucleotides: TGTGCCAGCAGCTTAGCGGCGGCAGGTGAACAACTGTTTTTT. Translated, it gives CASSLAAAGEQLFF. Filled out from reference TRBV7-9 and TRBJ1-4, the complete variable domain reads DTGVSQNPRHKITKRGQNVTFRCDPISEHNRLYWYRQTLGQGPEFLTYFQNEAQLEKSRLLSDRFSAERPKGSFSTLEIQRTEQGDSAMYLCASSLAAAGEQLFFGSGTQLSVL.

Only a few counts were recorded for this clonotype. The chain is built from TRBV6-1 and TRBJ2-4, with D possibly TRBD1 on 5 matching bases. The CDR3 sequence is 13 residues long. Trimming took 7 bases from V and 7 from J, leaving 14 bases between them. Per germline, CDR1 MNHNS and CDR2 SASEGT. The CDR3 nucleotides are TGTGCCAGCATGGGGCCTTCCAGGAACATTCAGTACTTC. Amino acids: CASMGPSRNIQYF.

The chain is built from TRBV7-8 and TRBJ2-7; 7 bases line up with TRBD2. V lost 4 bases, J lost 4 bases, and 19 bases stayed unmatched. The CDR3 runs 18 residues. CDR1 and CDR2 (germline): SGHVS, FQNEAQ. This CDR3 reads CASSSLGGPGTNHYEQYF. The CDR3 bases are TGTGCCAGCAGCTCCCTCGGGGGACCCGGGACTAACCATTACGAGCAGTACTTC.

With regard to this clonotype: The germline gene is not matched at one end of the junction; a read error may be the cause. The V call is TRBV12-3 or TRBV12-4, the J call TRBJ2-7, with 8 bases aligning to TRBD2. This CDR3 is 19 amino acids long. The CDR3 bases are TGCGCCAGCAGTTTGAAGAGCGGGAGTTGGGAAGGGTACTCCTACGAGCAGTACTTC. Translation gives CASSLKSGSWEGYSYEQYF.

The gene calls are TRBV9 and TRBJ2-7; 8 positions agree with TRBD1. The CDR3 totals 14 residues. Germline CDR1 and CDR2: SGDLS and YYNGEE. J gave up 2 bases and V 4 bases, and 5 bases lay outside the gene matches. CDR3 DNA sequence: TGTGCCAGCAGCCCGGGACAGGCCACCTACGAGCAGTACTTC. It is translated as CASSPGQATYEQYF.

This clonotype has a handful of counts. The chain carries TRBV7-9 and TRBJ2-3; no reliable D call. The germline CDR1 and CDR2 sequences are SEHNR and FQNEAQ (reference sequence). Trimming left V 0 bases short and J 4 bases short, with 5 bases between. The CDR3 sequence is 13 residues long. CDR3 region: CASSLAFPDTQYF. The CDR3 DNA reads TGTGCCAGCAGCTTAGCGTTCCCAGATACGCAGTATTTT.

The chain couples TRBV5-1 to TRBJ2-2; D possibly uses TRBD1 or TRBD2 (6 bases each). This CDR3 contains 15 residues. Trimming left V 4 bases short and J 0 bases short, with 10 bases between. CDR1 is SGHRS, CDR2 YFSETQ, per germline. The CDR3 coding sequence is TGCGCCAGCAGCGGAGGGACAACGAACACCGGGGAGCTGTTTTTT. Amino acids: CASSGGTTNTGELFF. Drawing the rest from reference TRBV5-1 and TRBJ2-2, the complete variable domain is KAGVTQTPRYLIKTRGQQVTLSCSPISGHRSVSWYQQTPGQGLQFLFEYFSETQRNKGNFPGRFSGRQFSNSRSEMNVSTLELGDSALYLCASSGGTTNTGELFFGEGSRLTVL.

In DNA form, the CDR3 reads TGTGCCAGCAGTTACCGGGAACTTTCGGGAGAGCAGTACTTC. Translating gives CASSYRELSGEQYF. The chain combines TRBV27 with TRBJ2-4; D perhaps matches TRBD2 (6 bases). The germline V gene has CDR1 MNHEY and CDR2 SMNVEV (reference sequence). The CDR3 contains 14 residues. V lost 4 bases and J 13 bases, leaving 20 bases between the germline ends.

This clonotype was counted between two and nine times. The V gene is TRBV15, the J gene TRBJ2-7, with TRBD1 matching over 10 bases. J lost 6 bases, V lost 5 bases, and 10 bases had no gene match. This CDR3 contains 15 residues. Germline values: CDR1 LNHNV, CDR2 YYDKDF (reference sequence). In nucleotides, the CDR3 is TGTGCCACCAGCCCGGGACAGGGGCTCTCGGGCGAGCAGTACTTC. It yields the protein CATSPGQGLSGEQYF.

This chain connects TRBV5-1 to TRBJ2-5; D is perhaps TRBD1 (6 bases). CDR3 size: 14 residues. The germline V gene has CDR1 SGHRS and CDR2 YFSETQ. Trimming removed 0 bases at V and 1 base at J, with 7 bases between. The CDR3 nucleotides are TGCGCCAGCAGCTTGGGGGACACCCAAGAGACCCAGTACTTC. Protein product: CASSLGDTQETQYF.

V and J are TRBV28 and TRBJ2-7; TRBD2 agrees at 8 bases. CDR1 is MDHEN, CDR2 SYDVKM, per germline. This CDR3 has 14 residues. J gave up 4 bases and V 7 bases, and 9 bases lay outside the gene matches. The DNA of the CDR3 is TGTGCCAGCACCTTATCCGGGAGGGGTTACGAGCAGTACTTC. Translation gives CASTLSGRGYEQYF.

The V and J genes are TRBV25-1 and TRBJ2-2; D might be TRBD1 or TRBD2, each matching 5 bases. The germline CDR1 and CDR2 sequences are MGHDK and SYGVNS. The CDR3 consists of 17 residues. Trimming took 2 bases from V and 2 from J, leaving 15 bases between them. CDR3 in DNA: TGTGCCAGCAGTGAAGGCCGGGGCAGGCCAAACACCGGGGAGCTGTTTTTT. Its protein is CASSEGRGRPNTGELFF.

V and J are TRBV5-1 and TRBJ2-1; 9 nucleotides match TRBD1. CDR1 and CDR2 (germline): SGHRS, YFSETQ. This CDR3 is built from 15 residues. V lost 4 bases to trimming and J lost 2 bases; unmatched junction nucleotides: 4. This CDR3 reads CASSRGQGPYNEQFF. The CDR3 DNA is TGCGCCAGCAGCAGGGGACAGGGACCCTACAATGAGCAGTTCTTC.

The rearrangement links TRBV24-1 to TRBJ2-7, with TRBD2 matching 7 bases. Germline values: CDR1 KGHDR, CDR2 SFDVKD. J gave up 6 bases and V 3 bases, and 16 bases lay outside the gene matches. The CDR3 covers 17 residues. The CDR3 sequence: CATSDPPGRAGGGEQYF. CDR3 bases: TGTGCCACCAGTGATCCTCCCGGCAGGGCAGGCGGGGGCGAGCAGTACTTC.

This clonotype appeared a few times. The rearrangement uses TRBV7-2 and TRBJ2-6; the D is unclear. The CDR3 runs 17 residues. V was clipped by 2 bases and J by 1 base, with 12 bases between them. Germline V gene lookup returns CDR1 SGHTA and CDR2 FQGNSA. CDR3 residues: CASSLLGRSSGANVLTF. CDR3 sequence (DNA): TGTGCCAGCAGCTTATTGGGCAGGAGTTCTGGGGCCAACGTCCTGACTTTC.

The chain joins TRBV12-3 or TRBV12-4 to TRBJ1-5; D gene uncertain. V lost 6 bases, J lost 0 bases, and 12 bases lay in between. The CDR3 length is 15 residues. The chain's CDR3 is CASSADGYSNQPQHF. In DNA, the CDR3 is TGTGCCAGCAGCGCGGACGGATATAGCAATCAGCCCCAGCATTTT.

The CDR3 protein is CASSGGVFYEQYF. CDR3 nucleotides: TGTGCCAGCAGTGGTGGTGTCTTCTACGAGCAGTACTTC. The chain couples TRBV2 to TRBJ2-7; D is unclear. The V gene's germline CDR1 is SNHLY and CDR2 FYNNEI. CDR3 length: 13 residues. Trimming pared 4 bases from V and 3 bases from J, leaving 10 bases between.